This is a list of T cell receptor beta chains from one sample in a study of T cell changes during pregnancy in multiple sclerosis. TCRdb's copy holds only in-frame clones and misses some; the assay was immunoSEQ multiplex PCR. The table lists fewer than 45,000 clones, roughly 91% of them singletons. Material: CD4+ T cells from peripheral blood mononuclear cells, obtained in the third trimester of pregnancy. The source is a female donor with multiple sclerosis, enrolled in a pregnancy study. The CDR3 runs from the conserved cysteine through the conserved F or W. The D gene is left open where the match is weak. Clone size is given for some rows only: seen once, a few or many times, or a class if the clone is expanded.

d_call j_call v_call cdr3_length clone_size cdr3_aa cdr3_nt
- TRBJ2-1 TRBV7-2 16 - CASSLSGGQGQGEQFF TGTGCCAGCAGCTTAAGCGGGGGACAGGGTCAAGGTGAGCAGTTCTTC
- TRBJ2-1 TRBV5-1 14 - CASSLDRVNNEQFF TGCGCCAGCAGCTTGGACAGGGTCAACAATGAGCAGTTCTTC
- TRBJ2-7 TRBV5-1 14 - CASSSYRDSYEQYF TGCGCCAGCAGCTCCTACCGGGACTCCTACGAGCAGTACTTC
TRBD1 TRBJ1-1 TRBV5-1 14 - CASSWTGAGTEAFF TGCGCCAGCAGCTGGACAGGGGCGGGCACTGAAGCTTTCTTT
TRBD2 TRBJ2-3 TRBV11-2 17 - CASSLGYERGFTDTQYF TGTGCCAGCAGCTTAGGATACGAGCGGGGGTTCACAGATACGCAGTATTTT
- TRBJ2-1 TRBV28 16 - CASSLSGLSFYNEQFF TGTGCCAGCAGTTTATCCGGACTATCGTTTTACAATGAGCAGTTCTTC
- TRBJ2-3 TRBV7-9 14 - CASSLLSPTDTQYF TGTGCCAGCAGCTTACTTTCCCCCACAGATACGCAGTATTTT
- TRBJ2-3 TRBV10-1 16 - CASSESKSLATDTQYF TGCGCCAGCAGTGAGTCGAAATCCCTGGCCACAGATACGCAGTATTTT
- TRBJ2-7 TRBV14 13 few CASRHDRGYEQYF TGTGCCAGCAGACATGACAGAGGCTACGAGCAGTACTTC
- TRBJ1-1 TRBV30 13 - CAWSPPVHTEAFF TGTGCCTGGAGTCCTCCCGTCCACACTGAAGCTTTCTTT
- TRBJ2-5 TRBV6-1 12 - CASSEQEETQYF TGTGCCAGCAGTGAACAGGAAGAGACCCAGTACTTC
- TRBJ2-2 TRBV2 15 - CASRGRGRNTGELFF TGTGCCAGCAGGGGGCGGGGGCGGAACACCGGGGAGCTGTTTTTT
- TRBJ1-1 TRBV29-1 13 - CSVEGQVNTEAFF TGCAGCGTTGAAGGCCAGGTGAACACTGAAGCTTTCTTT
TRBD2 TRBJ2-1 TRBV9 16 once CASSPLAGGINNEQFF TGTGCCAGCAGCCCTCTAGCGGGGGGCATCAACAATGAGCAGTTCTTC
- TRBJ1-2 TRBV4-3 13 - CASSQDIWRGYTF TGCGCCAGCAGCCAAGATATATGGCGGGGCTACACCTTC
TRBD2 TRBJ2-5 TRBV4-2 18 - CASSQGGTSGRVGETQYF TGTGCCAGCAGCCAAGGCGGGACTAGCGGGAGGGTAGGGGAGACCCAGTACTTC